Shown below are 3 T cell receptor beta chains from a single sample sequenced in a study of T cell clonality in common variable immunodeficiency. Data came from immunoSEQ multiplex PCR; TCRdb stores just in-frame clones and leaves some out. This sample includes 55,000 or so clones with no singletons; its ten biggest clones take up roughly 5.5%. Material for sequencing was peripheral blood mononuclear cells. The origin of the receptors is a person aged 18 to 75 in good health.

This clone was detected a few times. Coverage ceases 3 residues before the CDR3 finishes, and the germline J gene fills in the end. The chain joins TRBV19 to TRBJ2-7; 10 bases agree with TRBD2. The CDR3 has 16 residues. Germline V gene lookup returns CDR1 LNHDA and CDR2 SQIVND (reference sequence). Unmatched junction bases numbered 6, after V lost 1 base and J lost 3 bases. CDR3 DNA, as far as it was read: TGTGCCAGTAGTATAGGGGAACTAGCGGGAATCTACGAG. This codes for CASSIGELAGIYE. The entire CDR3 sequence reads CASSIGELAGIYEQYF.

There are many counts of this clone. The read finishes 3 residues shy of the CDR3 end, and the germline J gene is used to complete it. The chain couples TRBV5-1 to TRBJ1-2; TRBD1 matches at 9 bases. The CDR3 loop spans 15 amino acids. Trimming removed 4 bases from V and 5 bases from J; junction bases left unmatched: 9. Germline V gene sequence: CDR1 SGHRS, CDR2 YFSETQ. The CDR3 DNA, read in part, is TGCGCCAGCAGCCCTGACGGGACAGGGTCATATGGC. It translates to CASSPDGTGSYG. In full, the CDR3 is CASSPDGTGSYGYTF. The variable domain in full, completed from reference TRBV5-1 and TRBJ1-2, reads KAGVTQTPRYLIKTRGQQVTLSCSPISGHRSVSWYQQTPGQGLQFLFEYFSETQRNKGNFPGRFSGRQFSNSRSEMNVSTLELGDSALYLCASSPDGTGSYGYTFGSGTRLTVV.

This clone was observed many times. The read gets to within 3 residues of the CDR3 end, and the germline J gene fills in the rest. The rearrangement links TRBV5-1 to TRBJ2-5, with TRBD1 as a possible D gene (5 bases). The germline CDR1 and CDR2 sequences are SGHRS and YFSETQ. Trimming took off 3 bases at V and 2 bases at J, with 11 bases between the two ends. The CDR3 consists of 14 residues. The CDR3 region is CASSSVPGQETQYF. CDR3 DNA (partial): TGCGCCAGCAGCTCCGTCCCAGGGCAAGAGACC.